These T cell receptor beta chains were read from a single sample in a study of blood T cell repertoires in COVID-19. Profiling relied on immunoSEQ multiplex PCR, and the TCRdb table lists in-frame clones only, not all of them. Of about 350,000 clones in the sample, roughly nine tenths are singletons; the top ten hold 3% to 4.5%. Sample: peripheral blood. The receptor source for this set is a woman aged 55-70 years with COVID-19, enrolled during active disease. The CDR3 runs from the conserved cysteine through the conserved F or W. Each record gives: D gene, clone size, V gene, J gene, CDR3 protein, CDR3 DNA. D genes are given only for firm matches. Rows may omit the clone size; those that give it use once, few, many or a size class.

-	few	TRBV18	TRBJ2-4	CASSTGYEALPYF	TGTGCCAGCTCCACGGGATATGAGGCTCTTCCGTACTTC
-	-	TRBV7-8	TRBJ1-1	CASSFLNMNTEAFF	TGTGCCAGCAGCTTCCTCAACATGAACACTGAAGCTTTCTTT
TRBD2	few	TRBV6-4	TRBJ2-5	CASSPGTSGVRRETQYF	TGTGCCAGCAGCCCTGGGACTAGCGGGGTGAGGCGGGAGACCCAGTACTTC
-	-	TRBV5-1	TRBJ1-3	CASSLAAVGGGNTIYF	TGCGCCAGCAGCTTGGCCGCTGTGGGAGGTGGAAACACCATATATTTT
-	once	TRBV27	TRBJ1-4	CASSRSFWGGGRKLFF	TGTGCCAGCAGTAGGTCCTTTTGGGGGGGCGGAAGGAAACTGTTTTTT
TRBD1	-	TRBV28	TRBJ1-3	CASSRGQTTGNTIYF	TGTGCCAGCAGCCGGGGACAGACTACCGGAAACACCATATATTTT
TRBD2	many	TRBV3-1/TRBV3-2	TRBJ2-1	CASSQDLLAGYNEQFF	TGTGCCAGCAGCCAAGATCTACTAGCGGGGTACAATGAGCAGTTCTTC
TRBD1	-	TRBV30	TRBJ1-2	CAWGDDRVLGGYTF	TGTGCCTGGGGTGATGACAGGGTATTGGGTGGCTACACCTTC
-	-	TRBV4-2	TRBJ2-1	CASSSGHYYNEQFF	TGTGCCAGCAGCTCGGGACACTATTACAATGAGCAGTTCTTC
TRBD1	-	TRBV5-1	TRBJ2-5	CASRQGAMETQYF	TGCGCCAGTAGACAGGGGGCTATGGAGACCCAGTACTTC
TRBD1	-	TRBV30	TRBJ2-1	CAWRMTGSLNEQFF	TGTGCCTGGAGAATGACAGGGAGTCTTAATGAGCAGTTCTTC
TRBD2	-	TRBV5-4	TRBJ2-7	CASSYSGGSSYEQYF	TGTGCCAGCAGTTATAGCGGGGGGAGCTCCTACGAGCAGTACTTC
TRBD1	-	TRBV7-9	TRBJ1-5	CASSPLGQPANNQPQHF	TGTGCCAGCAGCCCCCTGGGACAGCCCGCAAATAATCAGCCCCAGCATTTT
-	-	TRBV25-1	TRBJ1-6	CASSEYRPGRDNSPLHF	TGTGCCAGCAGTGAATATCGGCCCGGGAGGGATAATTCACCCCTCCACTTT
TRBD1	-	TRBV7-2	TRBJ1-4	CASSPKGGGNEKLFF	TGTGCCAGCAGCCCGAAAGGGGGCGGTAATGAAAAACTGTTTTTT
-	-	TRBV20-1	TRBJ2-2	CSASRQGSSGELFF	TGCAGTGCTAGTCGGCAGGGGTCTTCCGGGGAGCTGTTTTTT
-	-	TRBV7-3	TRBJ2-1	CASSSQGSSYNEQFF	TGTGCCAGCAGCTCTCAGGGGAGCTCCTACAATGAGCAGTTCTTC
-	-	TRBV7-3	TRBJ1-1	CASSSGGSMNTEAFF	TGTGCCAGCAGCTCTGGGGGCTCCATGAACACTGAAGCTTTCTTT
-	-	TRBV29-1	TRBJ2-7	CSVARGDPYEQYF	TGCAGCGTTGCGCGGGGAGATCCCTACGAGCAGTACTTC
-	-	TRBV4-2	TRBJ2-7	CASSQGLALAYEQYF	TGTGCCAGCAGCCAAGGGCTAGCACTAGCCTACGAGCAGTACTTC
-	-	TRBV7-9	TRBJ2-7	CASSLRGSYEQYF	TGTGCCAGCAGCTTGCGGGGCTCCTACGAGCAGTACTTC
-	-	TRBV4-1	TRBJ2-7	CASSQEGWSPLSYEQYF	TGCGCCAGCAGCCAAGAAGGATGGAGTCCGCTCTCCTACGAGCAGTACTTC
-	-	TRBV7-8	TRBJ1-2	CASTPGDIRYGYTF	TGTGCCAGCACCCCCGGCGACATACGGTATGGCTACACCTTC
-	-	TRBV2	TRBJ1-1	CASSLRRQTNTEAFF	TGTGCCAGCTCTTTGAGGAGACAGACGAACACTGAAGCTTTCTTT
-	-	TRBV11-2	TRBJ1-2	CASSLGGGAFGYTF	TGTGCCAGCAGCTTAGGGGGGGGCGCTTTTGGCTACACCTTC
TRBD1	-	TRBV6-5	TRBJ1-5	CASSRQGDGPQHF	TGTGCCAGCAGTCGACAGGGGGATGGTCCCCAGCATTTT
TRBD1	once	TRBV18	TRBJ2-2	CASSPSAGGLGELFF	TGTGCCAGCTCACCGAGTGCAGGGGGTCTCGGGGAGCTGTTTTTT
TRBD2	-	TRBV6-6	TRBJ2-1	CASSSWAGGTYNEQFF	TGTGCCAGCAGTTCTTGGGCGGGGGGTACCTACAATGAGCAGTTCTTC